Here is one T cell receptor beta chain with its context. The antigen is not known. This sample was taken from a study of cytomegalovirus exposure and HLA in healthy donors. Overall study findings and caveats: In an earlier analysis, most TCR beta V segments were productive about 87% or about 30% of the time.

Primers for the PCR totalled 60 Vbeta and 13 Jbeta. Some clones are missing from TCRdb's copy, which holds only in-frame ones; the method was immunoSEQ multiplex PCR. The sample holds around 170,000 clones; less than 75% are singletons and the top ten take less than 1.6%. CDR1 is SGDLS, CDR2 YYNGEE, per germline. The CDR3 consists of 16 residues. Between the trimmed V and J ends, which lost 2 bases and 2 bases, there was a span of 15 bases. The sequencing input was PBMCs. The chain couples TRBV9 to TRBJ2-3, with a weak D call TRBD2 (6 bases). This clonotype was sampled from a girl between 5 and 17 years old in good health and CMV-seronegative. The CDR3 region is CASSVGFGSPTDTQYF. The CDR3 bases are TGTGCCAGCAGCGTGGGATTCGGGAGCCCCACAGATACGCAGTATTTT.